Shown below are 24 T cell receptor beta chains from a single sample sequenced in a study of T cells in Graves' hyperthyroidism and ophthalmopathy. It was RNA transcripts that yielded the amplified TCR beta CDR3 regions. The HTBI set primed first-round TCR CDR3 RT-PCR. TCRdb ran MiXCR on the multiplex PCR reads and lists one entry per CDR3 protein. The data show about half a million distinct CDR3 sequences, roughly 21% seen once. Sequencing used blood. The receptors were sampled from a man aged 35 to 55 with Graves' ophthalmopathy.

The chain is built from TRBV7-9 and TRBJ2-7; tentatively, D is TRBD2 (5 bases). The CDR3 runs to 15 residues. Germline V gene sequence: CDR1 SEHNR, CDR2 FQNEAQ (reference sequence). V was pared by 5 bases and J by 0 bases, with 14 bases between. This CDR3 is CASSADLRGSYEQYF. CDR3 in DNA: TGTGCCAGCAGCGCCGACCTTCGGGGCTCCTACGAGCAGTACTTC. Full variable domain (missing parts from reference TRBV7-9 and TRBJ2-7): DTGVSQNPRHKITKRGQNVTFRCDPISEHNRLYWYRQTLGQGPEFLTYFQNEAQLEKSRLLSDRFSAERPKGSFSTLEIQRTEQGDSAMYLCASSADLRGSYEQYFGPGTRLTVT.

This clonotype showed up many times. The chain couples TRBV3-1 to TRBJ2-3; D remains unclear. The germline V and J ends were trimmed by 3 bases and 0 bases, with 10 bases remaining between them. The CDR3 consists of 15 residues. Per germline, CDR1 LGHDT and CDR2 YNNKEL (reference sequence). The CDR3 DNA reads as TGTGCCAGCAGCCAGTTCGCCTGGAGCACAGATACGCAGTATTTT. It is translated as CASSQFAWSTDTQYF.

The sample holds a few counts of this clonotype. The genes are TRBV6-1 and TRBJ1-1; possible D gene TRBD1, 6 bases. Germline CDR1 is MNHNS and CDR2 is SASEGT. Trimming pared 5 bases from V and 3 bases from J, leaving 16 bases between. The CDR3 runs to 15 residues. CDR3 sequence: CASSILGGADTEAFF. CDR3 DNA sequence: TGTGCCAGCAGTATACTGGGGGGCGCGGACACTGAAGCTTTCTTT.

This chain joins TRBV14 and TRBJ2-1, with 10 nucleotides matching TRBD1. The ends lost 0 bases at V and 0 bases at J; junction bases unmatched: 11. The V gene's germline CDR1 is SGHDN and CDR2 FVKESK. The CDR3 loop spans 20 amino acids. In DNA, the CDR3 is TGTGCCAGCAGCCAAGATTTTTGGGACAGGGGCCAAAGCTCCTACAATGAGCAGTTCTTC. Its translation: CASSQDFWDRGQSSYNEQFF.

This clonotype has at least ten counts. The gene calls are TRBV28 and TRBJ1-1, with a tentative D call TRBD1 (5 bases). The V and J ends lost 4 bases and 7 bases respectively, with 19 bases between them. The germline gives CDR1 MDHEN, CDR2 SYDVKM. The CDR3 runs to 15 residues. CDR3 nucleotides: TGTGCCAGCAGTTGGGGGGGGGGGGGACTGCGTGAAGCTTTCTTT. Amino acid sequence: CASSWGGGGLREAFF.

This clonotype was seen repeatedly, ten times or more. V usage is TRBV20-1 and J usage is TRBJ2-3, with 7 bases that match TRBD1. Germline CDR1 reads DFQATT; CDR2 reads SNEGSKA (reference sequence). The CDR3 sequence is 15 residues long. V was clipped by 0 bases and J by 4 bases; unmatched bases: 7. The chain's CDR3 is CSARDGRGRADTQYF. Written as DNA, the CDR3 is TGCAGTGCTAGAGATGGAAGGGGGCGGGCAGATACGCAGTATTTT.

This clonotype appeared many times. The chain links TRBV20-1 to TRBJ2-3; the D gene is possibly TRBD2 (6 bases). Per germline, CDR1 DFQATT and CDR2 SNEGSKA (reference sequence). The CDR3 contains 14 residues. The V gene lost 6 bases and the J gene lost 1 base, with 14 bases spanning the gap. CDR3 loop: CSALLPGGTDTQYF. CDR3 coding DNA: TGCAGTGCCTTACTACCGGGGGGCACAGATACGCAGTATTTT.

The chain uses TRBV7-6 and TRBJ2-7; possibly TRBD1 for D (6 bases). The V end was cut by 0 bases, the J end by 1 base, with 13 bases between. Germline loops: CDR1 SGHVS, CDR2 FNYEAQ. The CDR3 spans 16 residues. CDR3 sequence: CASSLAHRAFSYEQYF. In nucleotides, the CDR3 is TGTGCCAGCAGCTTAGCCCACAGGGCCTTTTCCTACGAGCAGTACTTC.

The sample holds a few counts of this clonotype. The CDR3 bases are TGTGCCAGCAGCCCATTCGGGGGAATAAACACTGAAGCTTTCTTT. Protein: CASSPFGGINTEAFF. V and J are TRBV7-8 and TRBJ1-1; maybe TRBD1 (5 bases). The CDR3 consists of 15 residues. The germline gives CDR1 SGHVS, CDR2 FQNEAQ. V lost 5 bases, J lost 2 bases, and 15 bases lay in between.

This clonotype was found many times. The V and J genes are TRBV12-3 or TRBV12-4 and TRBJ1-1; possibly TRBD1 for D (6 bases). The CDR3 is made up of 11 amino acids. The V gene lost 8 bases and the J gene lost 11 bases, with 15 bases spanning the gap. This CDR3 reads CASGWGPPAFF. In nucleotides, the CDR3 is TGTGCCAGCGGTTGGGGGCCTCCGGCTTTCTTT.

A few counts support this clonotype. The V gene is TRBV18, the J gene TRBJ1-5; TRBD1 matches 7 bases. The V and J ends lost 5 bases and 3 bases, in that order; junction bases with no gene match: 4. CDR3 length: 14 amino acids. The germline V gene encodes CDR1 KGHSH and CDR2 LQKENI. The DNA of the CDR3 is TGTGCCAGCTCAGGGGGACAGTACAATCAGCCCCAGCATTTT. It codes for CASSGGQYNQPQHF. Using reference TRBV18 and TRBJ1-5 for the parts outside the CDR3, the full variable domain is NAGVMQNPRHLVRRRGQEARLRCSPMKGHSHVYWYRQLPEEGLKFMVYLQKENIIDESGMPKERFSAEFPKEGPSILRIQQVVRGDSAAYFCASSGGQYNQPQHFGDGTRLSIL.

The V gene is TRBV2, the J gene TRBJ2-1; TRBD2 matches at 10 bases. The V and J ends lost 6 bases and 1 base, in that order; junction bases with no gene match: 12. Germline V gene data show CDR1 as SNHLY and CDR2 as FYNNEI. This CDR3 is built from 18 residues. The DNA of the CDR3 is TGTGCCAGCAGCGTTAAAGGGGGTAGCGGGGGGTCCTACAATGAGCAGTTCTTC. Translation: CASSVKGGSGGSYNEQFF. The complete variable domain, with remaining parts taken from reference TRBV2 and TRBJ2-1, reads EPEVTQTPSHQVTQMGQEVILRCVPISNHLYFYWYRQILGQKVEFLVSFYNNEISEKSEIFDDQFSVERPDGSNFTLKIRSTKLEDSAMYFCASSVKGGSGGSYNEQFFGPGTRLTVL.

This clonotype was seen more than once but under ten times. The rearrangement joins TRBV6-2 or TRBV6-3 to TRBJ2-6; the match to TRBD1 covers 12 bases. This CDR3 is built from 19 residues. Looked up from germline, CDR1 is MNHEY and CDR2 is SVGEGT. The ends lost 7 bases at V and 2 bases at J; junction bases unmatched: 12. The chain's CDR3 is CASTSRDRGLAAGANVLTF. CDR3 DNA sequence: TGTGCCAGCACCAGCCGGGACAGGGGGCTGGCGGCTGGGGCCAACGTCCTGACTTTC.

V gene TRBV30 combines with J gene TRBJ1-6; 9 bases are a match to TRBD1. From germline, CDR1 is GTSNPN and CDR2 SVGIG (reference sequence). Trimming cost V 5 bases and J 6 bases; bases outside gene matches: 8. The length of the CDR3 is 15 residues. CDR3 amino acids: CAWVVTGGTNSPLHF. CDR3 DNA sequence: TGTGCCTGGGTGGTGACAGGGGGAACTAATTCACCCCTCCACTTT.

This clonotype was seen ten or more times. This rearrangement joins TRBV12-3 or TRBV12-4 to TRBJ2-1; 10 bases align to TRBD1. J was trimmed by 6 bases and V by 5 bases; bases with no gene match: 7. This CDR3 is built from 15 residues. The CDR3 nucleotides read TGTGCCAGCAGTAGCCGGACAGGGGGGATCAATGAGCAGTTCTTC. Its protein product is CASSSRTGGINEQFF.

The V gene is TRBV6-4, the J gene TRBJ1-1; D ambiguous. Trimming took 7 bases from V and 1 from J, leaving 13 bases between them. This CDR3 comprises 14 residues. The germline gives CDR1 MRHNA, CDR2 SNTAGT. CDR3 loop: CASTGPSQNTEAFF. The CDR3 DNA is TGTGCCAGCACCGGACCCTCCCAGAACACTGAAGCTTTCTTT.

The sample holds many counts of this clonotype. V gene TRBV5-1 combines with J gene TRBJ2-7; TRBD2 matches at 11 bases. After removal of 4 bases from V and 4 bases from J, the junction contained 7 bases not matched to a gene. This CDR3 region has 15 residues. Germline values: CDR1 SGHRS, CDR2 YFSETQ. CDR3 DNA sequence: TGCGCCAGCAGCCATTCCGGGACTAGCGGATACGAGCAGTACTTC. It translates to CASSHSGTSGYEQYF.

This clonotype has at least ten counts. V usage is TRBV12-3 or TRBV12-4 and J usage is TRBJ2-5, with a weak D call TRBD1 (5 bases). V was shortened by 6 bases and J by 2 bases, with 10 bases between the two germline ends. The CDR3 is 13 amino acids. The CDR3 is CASSLQVQETQYF. The CDR3 nucleotides are TGTGCCAGCAGCCTACAGGTTCAAGAGACCCAGTACTTC.

The table lists this clonotype with a few counts. The V call is TRBV19, the J call TRBJ2-2, with 7 nucleotides matching TRBD1. There are 15 residues in the CDR3. CDR1 and CDR2 from the germline V gene are LNHDA and SQIVND (reference sequence). The ends lost 3 bases at V and 5 bases at J; junction bases unmatched: 6. Here the CDR3 DNA reads TGTGCCAGTAGTATCAACAGGGGTTGGACCGGGGAGCTGTTTTTT. Amino acid sequence: CASSINRGWTGELFF.

The rearrangement uses TRBV3-1 and TRBJ2-7, with 8 bases identical to TRBD2. This CDR3 region has 14 residues. Losses at the gene ends were 6 bases for V and 2 bases for J; bases not matched to a gene: 6. Germline CDR1 LGHDT, CDR2 YNNKEL (reference sequence). CDR3 in amino acids: CASSDPAGAYEQYF. For the CDR3, the DNA is TGTGCCAGCAGTGACCCAGCGGGGGCCTACGAGCAGTACTTC.

This clonotype was seen only a few times. The chain couples TRBV7-9 to TRBJ2-5; possibly TRBD1 or TRBD2 for D (5 bases each). There are 16 residues in the CDR3. Looked up from germline, CDR1 is SEHNR and CDR2 is FQNEAQ (reference sequence). V was shortened by 3 bases and J by 2 bases, with 16 bases between the two germline ends. The CDR3 coding sequence is TGTGCCAGCAGCTTCGGGACCCCCGGGCCTCAAGAGACCCAGTACTTC. Translated, it gives CASSFGTPGPQETQYF.

This clonotype was observed at least ten times. V and J are TRBV5-8 and TRBJ2-3, with 7 bases fitting TRBD2. Losses at the gene ends were 2 bases for V and 6 bases for J; bases not matched to a gene: 12. The germline V gene has CDR1 SGHTS and CDR2 YDEGEE. The CDR3 has 16 amino acids. Here the CDR3 DNA reads TGTGCCAGCAGCTTTGGGAGGGGACGGGGCCTTGATACGCAGTATTTT. Its protein is CASSFGRGRGLDTQYF.

This clonotype was recorded many times. The chain links TRBV7-2 to TRBJ2-3, with 8 bases aligning to TRBD2. The CDR3 consists of 14 residues. Germline V CDR1 and CDR2: SGHTA, FQGNSA. J was trimmed by 8 bases and V by 5 bases; bases with no gene match: 9. The CDR3 nucleotides read TGTGCCAGCAGCGCTAGCGGGTACTCGGTTACGCAGTATTTT. It codes for CASSASGYSVTQYF.

The chain has TRBV7-2 and TRBJ1-5; a weak D match, TRBD1 (6 bases). The length of the CDR3 is 15 residues. Trimming removed 1 base from V and 5 bases from J, with 12 bases in between. Per germline, CDR1 SGHTA and CDR2 FQGNSA. CDR3 amino acids: CASSLDVTGHQPQHF. CDR3 bases: TGTGCCAGCAGCTTAGATGTGACAGGACATCAGCCCCAGCATTTT.